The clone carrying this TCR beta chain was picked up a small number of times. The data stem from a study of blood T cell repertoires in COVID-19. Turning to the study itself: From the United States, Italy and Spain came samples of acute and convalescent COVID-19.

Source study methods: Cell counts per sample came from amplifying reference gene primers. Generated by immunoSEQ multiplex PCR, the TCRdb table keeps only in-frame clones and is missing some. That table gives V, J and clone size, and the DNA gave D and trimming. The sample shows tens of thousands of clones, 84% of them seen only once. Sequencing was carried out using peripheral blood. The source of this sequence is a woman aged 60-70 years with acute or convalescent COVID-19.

CDR3 nucleotides: TGTGCCAGTAGTCCCCAGGACAGAACACACACCGGGGAGCTGTTTTTT. The encoded protein is CASSPQDRTHTGELFF. The chain is built from TRBV19 and TRBJ2-2, with a weak D call TRBD1 (6 bases). This CDR3 is 16 amino acids long. The V gene's germline CDR1 is LNHDA and CDR2 SQIVND (reference sequence). With 5 bases removed from V and 3 bases from J, the gap between germline ends came to 16 bases.